The 26 T cell receptor beta chains presented below share a single source sample, sequenced in a study of blood T cell repertoires in COVID-19. Profiling relied on immunoSEQ multiplex PCR, and the TCRdb table lists in-frame clones only, not all of them. Of roughly 290,000 clones in the sample, 70% to 90% were seen once. Sample: PBMCs or T cells enriched from blood (not recorded which). All receptors derive from a woman under 40 who had recovered from COVID-19.

This clone was counted a single time. V is TRBV11-2 and J is TRBJ1-4; no firm D call. The CDR3 covers 18 residues. Trimming shortened V by 0 bases and J by 6 bases, and 20 bases separated the two germline ends. Germline lookup yields CDR1 SGHAT and CDR2 FQNNGV. The CDR3 here is CASSLEAMAVIRDEKLFF. CDR3 nucleotide sequence: TGTGCCAGCAGCTTAGAGGCTATGGCGGTGATTCGAGATGAAAAACTGTTTTTT.

The genes are TRBV28 and TRBJ2-1, with 12 bases that match TRBD2. This CDR3 region has 15 residues. Germline V lookup: CDR1 MDHEN, CDR2 SYDVKM. The J segment lost 7 bases and the V segment lost 4 bases, leaving 5 bases of the junction unmatched. The CDR3 is CASSWTSGNRNEQFF. The CDR3 bases are TGTGCCAGCAGTTGGACTAGCGGGAATCGGAATGAGCAGTTCTTC. Together with reference TRBV28 and TRBJ2-1, the CDR3 gives the full variable domain: DVKVTQSSRYLVKRTGEKVFLECVQDMDHENMFWYRQDPGLGLRLIYFSYDVKMKEKGDIPEGYSVSREKKERFSLILESASTNQTSMYLCASSWTSGNRNEQFFGPGTRLTVL.

V usage is TRBV4-1 and J usage is TRBJ2-1, with TRBD1 matching over 9 bases. V lost 2 bases to trimming and J lost 7 bases; unmatched junction nucleotides: 6. Germline values: CDR1 MGHRA, CDR2 YSYEKL. This CDR3 spans 15 amino acids. CDR3 nucleotides: TGCGCCAGCAGCCAAACGGGACAGGGTGGTAATGAGCAGTTCTTC. As protein: CASSQTGQGGNEQFF.

This clone was counted a single time. The rearrangement links TRBV5-1 to TRBJ2-1, with D possibly TRBD2 on 6 matching bases. The CDR3 runs to 13 residues. Deletions cut 4 bases from V and 4 bases from J, with 9 bases between. CDR1 and CDR2 from the germline V gene are SGHRS and YFSETQ. The CDR3 here is CASSGTVYNEQFF. The DNA of the CDR3 is TGCGCCAGCAGCGGGACTGTATACAATGAGCAGTTCTTC.

The J gene is TRBJ1-3, the V gene TRBV14, with TRBD1 matching over 7 bases. Germline CDR1 is SGHDN and CDR2 is FVKESK. Losses at the gene ends were 3 bases for V and 2 bases for J; bases not matched to a gene: 7. The length of the CDR3 is 16 residues. The CDR3 nucleotides read TGTGCCAGCAGCCAGCTCCAGGGGGTCGCTGGAAACACCATATATTTT. Its protein product is CASSQLQGVAGNTIYF. Full variable domain (remainder filled in from reference TRBV14 and TRBJ1-3): EAGVTQFPSHSVIEKGQTVTLRCDPISGHDNLYWYRRVMGKEIKFLLHFVKESKQDESGMPNNRFLAERTGGTYSTLKVQPAELEDSGVYFCASSQLQGVAGNTIYFGEGSWLTVV.

Of note for this clone: The same CDR3 arises from other DNA sequences in this sample as well. This rearrangement joins TRBV28 to TRBJ1-5; TRBD1 matches 9 bases. Germline CDR1 and CDR2: MDHEN and SYDVKM. V was clipped by 6 bases and J by 2 bases; unmatched bases: 2. This CDR3 has 14 residues. The CDR3 nucleotides are TGTGCCAGCAGGCGGACAGGGGGCAATCAGCCCCAGCATTTT. Its protein is CASRRTGGNQPQHF.

This chain connects TRBV28 to TRBJ1-2, with D unresolved. The V and J ends lost 6 bases and 4 bases respectively, with 12 bases between them. Germline V gene data show CDR1 as MDHEN and CDR2 as SYDVKM. The CDR3 consists of 13 residues. The CDR3 spells CASRSQSFYGYTF. CDR3 nucleotide sequence: TGTGCCAGCAGATCACAGTCGTTCTATGGCTACACCTTC.

The chain couples TRBV13 to TRBJ2-7, with 7 bases fitting TRBD1. The germline V gene has CDR1 PRHDT and CDR2 FYEKMQ (reference sequence). This CDR3 comprises 18 residues. The V gene end was trimmed by 0 bases and the J gene end by 1 base; junction bases not matched to a gene: 12. Here the CDR3 DNA reads TGTGCCAGCAGCTTAGGTGACTTAGTGACAGGGTCATCCTACGAGCAGTACTTC. Its protein product is CASSLGDLVTGSSYEQYF.

Only one count was recorded for this clone. In DNA form, the CDR3 reads TGTGCCAGTAGTTACCGGGACACCACTAATGAAAAACTGTTTTTT. Translation: CASSYRDTTNEKLFF. The chain has TRBV19 and TRBJ1-4; tentative D call: TRBD1 (6 bases). CDR1 is LNHDA, CDR2 SQIVND, per germline (reference sequence). This CDR3 comprises 15 residues. Trimming stripped 5 bases from V and 2 bases from J, with 12 bases between. The complete variable domain, with remaining parts taken from reference TRBV19 and TRBJ1-4, reads DGGITQSPKYLFRKEGQNVTLSCEQNLNHDAMYWYRQDPGQGLRLIYYSQIVNDFQKGDIAEGYSVSREKKESFPLTVTSAQKNPTAFYLCASSYRDTTNEKLFFGSGTQLSVL.

This chain links TRBV27 with TRBJ1-1; TRBD1 might be the D (6 bases). The CDR3 runs 14 residues. V lost 2 bases, J lost 1 base, and 8 bases lay in between. CDR1 MNHEY and CDR2 SMNVEV come from the germline V gene (reference sequence). DNA of the CDR3: TGTGCCAGCAGTTTAACGGACAGGAACACTGAAGCTTTCTTT. This gives the protein CASSLTDRNTEAFF.

This sequence joins TRBV6-1 and TRBJ1-3; D not certain. Germline V gene lookup returns CDR1 MNHNS and CDR2 SASEGT. V gave up 1 base and J gave up 2 bases, with 18 bases separating them. The CDR3 is made up of 18 amino acids. Written as DNA, the CDR3 is TGTGCCAGCAGTGAAGTCCCCTCGGGGAGGGCAGCTGGAAACACCATATATTTT. Translating it yields CASSEVPSGRAAGNTIYF.

V and J are TRBV15 and TRBJ2-1; D possibly corresponds to TRBD2 (5 bases). V was shortened by 4 bases and J by 4 bases, with 14 bases between the two germline ends. CDR1 LNHNV and CDR2 YYDKDF come from the germline V gene (reference sequence). This CDR3 is built from 15 residues. CDR3 in amino acids: CATSTLRGSYNEQFF. DNA for the CDR3: TGTGCCACCAGCACCCTCAGAGGGAGTTACAATGAGCAGTTCTTC.

The chain combines TRBV6-1 with TRBJ2-3, with 7 bases identical to TRBD2. Germline CDR1 and CDR2: MNHNS and SASEGT. The CDR3 has 17 residues. Trimming took 2 bases from V and 1 from J; bases not matched to a gene: 9. DNA for the CDR3: TGTGCCAGCAGTGAAACGGTTGGGGGGGAGGGCACAGATACGCAGTATTTT. It codes for CASSETVGGEGTDTQYF.

This clone appeared a few times. The DNA of the CDR3 is TGTGCCAGCAGCTACAGGGTCAATCAGCCCCAGCATTTT. Translation: CASSYRVNQPQHF. The J gene is TRBJ1-5, the V gene TRBV28, with D possibly being TRBD1 (6 bases). CDR3 length equals 13 residues. V was shortened by 6 bases and J by 3 bases, with 9 bases between the two germline ends. Germline lookup yields CDR1 MDHEN and CDR2 SYDVKM.

The chain couples TRBV27 to TRBJ1-1; 8 bases map to TRBD1. V shed 5 bases, J shed 4 bases, and the junction held 3 bases outside the gene matches. This CDR3 spans 13 amino acids. Per the germline V gene, CDR1 is MNHEY and CDR2 is SMNVEV (reference sequence). CDR3 bases: TGTGCCAGCAGTCCCGGACAGGGCACTGAAGCTTTCTTT. Amino acid sequence: CASSPGQGTEAFF.

This chain uses TRBV28 with TRBJ1-5; D is possibly TRBD1 (5 bases). The CDR3 contains 14 residues. The ends were cut back, 6 bases at V and 6 bases at J, with 15 bases in the middle. CDR1 is MDHEN, CDR2 SYDVKM, per germline. In DNA, the CDR3 is TGTGCCAGCAGATCGGGGGGAGCGGGTCAGCCCCAGCATTTT. Translation: CASRSGGAGQPQHF.

This sequence joins TRBV6-5 and TRBJ1-1; no clear D gene. The germline V and J ends were trimmed by 4 bases and 0 bases, with 3 bases remaining between them. Germline assignment: CDR1 MNHEY and CDR2 SVGAGI. The length of the CDR3 is 12 residues. The CDR3 DNA is TGTGCCAGCAGTTTCATGAACACTGAAGCTTTCTTT. This gives the protein CASSFMNTEAFF.

The rearrangement links TRBV5-5 to TRBJ1-2; no reliable D call. The germline V and J ends were trimmed by 0 bases and 2 bases, with 11 bases remaining between them. Germline V lookup: CDR1 SGHKS, CDR2 YYEKEE (reference sequence). There are 15 residues in the CDR3. CDR3 coding DNA: TGTGCCAGCAGCTTGGGGGCCACTGTCAACTATGGCTACACCTTC. Its translation: CASSLGATVNYGYTF. Supplemented by reference TRBV5-5 and TRBJ1-2, the full variable domain reads DAGVTQSPTHLIKTRGQQVTLRCSPISGHKSVSWYQQVLGQGPQFIFQYYEKEERGRGNFPDRFSARQFPNYSSELNVNALLLGDSALYLCASSLGATVNYGYTFGSGTRLTVV.

The chain uses TRBV29-1 and TRBJ1-1; D might be TRBD1 (5 bases). The CDR3 has 13 residues. With 4 bases removed from V and 3 bases from J, the gap between germline ends came to 12 bases. Germline V lookup: CDR1 SQVTM, CDR2 ANQGSEA. CDR3 sequence: CSVGQRIYTEAFF. The CDR3, as DNA: TGCAGCGTTGGACAGAGGATTTACACTGAAGCTTTCTTT.

The gene calls are TRBV29-1 and TRBJ2-7; TRBD1 aligns across 10 bases. CDR3 size: 15 residues. With 6 bases clipped from V and 3 bases from J, the junction kept 11 bases outside the gene matches. Germline CDR1 SQVTM, CDR2 ANQGSEA. CDR3 nucleotides: TGCAGCGTCTCCCGTCGGGACAGGGGTAACTACGAGCAGTACTTC. This translates into CSVSRRDRGNYEQYF.

The V and J genes are TRBV27 and TRBJ2-7; a possible D gene is TRBD1 (6 bases). This CDR3 comprises 11 residues. V was trimmed by 5 bases and J by 5 bases, leaving 7 bases between them. Per germline, CDR1 MNHEY and CDR2 SMNVEV (reference sequence). The CDR3 spells CASSQGNEQYF. The CDR3, as DNA: TGTGCCAGCAGTCAGGGGAACGAGCAGTACTTC.

This chain connects TRBV5-1 to TRBJ2-1; tentatively, D is TRBD1 (6 bases). The CDR3 is 14 residues long. Trimming removed 1 base from V and 3 bases from J, with 8 bases in between. Germline V lookup: CDR1 SGHRS, CDR2 YFSETQ. The CDR3 is CASSLPGVYNEQFF. CDR3 DNA sequence: TGCGCCAGCAGCTTGCCAGGGGTCTACAATGAGCAGTTCTTC.

This chain uses TRBV13 with TRBJ2-3; D gene ambiguous. Trimming took off 1 base at V and 0 bases at J, with 20 bases between the two ends. Germline V gives CDR1 PRHDT, CDR2 FYEKMQ (reference sequence). The CDR3 runs to 19 residues. CDR3 nucleotide sequence: TGTGCCAGCAGCTTAGTCTTCCGAACCGCTAGAGTTAGCACAGATACGCAGTATTTT. This codes for CASSLVFRTARVSTDTQYF.

The chain uses TRBV5-5 and TRBJ2-1; D call uncertain. Germline V gene data show CDR1 as SGHKS and CDR2 as YYEKEE (reference sequence). This CDR3 has 16 residues. V dropped 0 bases and J dropped 0 bases, with 10 bases sitting between them. CDR3 loop: CASSLVVASSYNEQFF. Written as DNA, the CDR3 is TGTGCCAGCAGCTTGGTGGTCGCGAGCTCCTACAATGAGCAGTTCTTC.

V gene TRBV6-1 combines with J gene TRBJ2-5; 10 bases map to TRBD1. Trimming cost V 5 bases and J 4 bases; bases outside gene matches: 4. The CDR3 length is 14 residues. In germline, CDR1 is MNHNS, CDR2 SASEGT. The DNA of the CDR3 is TGTGCCAGCAGTCGGGGACAGGGGAGAGAGACCCAGTACTTC. It translates to CASSRGQGRETQYF.

V gene TRBV21-1 combines with J gene TRBJ1-6; TRBD1 was called by the table and not checked on the DNA. TRBV21-1 is recorded as a pseudogene. CDR3 length equals 17 residues. The DNA for the CDR3 is TGTGCCAGCAGCAAAGTCGAACCGGGACAGAATAATTCACCCCTCCACTTT. As protein: CASSKVEPGQNNSPLHF.